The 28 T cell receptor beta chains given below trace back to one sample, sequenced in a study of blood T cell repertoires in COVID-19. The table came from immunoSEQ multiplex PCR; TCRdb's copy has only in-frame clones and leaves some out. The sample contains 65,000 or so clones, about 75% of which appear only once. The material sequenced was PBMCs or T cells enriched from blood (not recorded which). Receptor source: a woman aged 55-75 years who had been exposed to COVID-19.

This CDR3 reads CASRARTGYQPQHF. The CDR3 nucleotides read TGTGCCAGCAGGGCCCGGACAGGTTATCAGCCCCAGCATTTT. The chain employs TRBV2 and TRBJ1-5; 7 bases match TRBD1. Germline-derived CDR1 and CDR2 are SNHLY and FYNNEI. V lost 6 bases and J lost 5; bases outside the gene matches: 7. CDR3 length: 14 amino acids.

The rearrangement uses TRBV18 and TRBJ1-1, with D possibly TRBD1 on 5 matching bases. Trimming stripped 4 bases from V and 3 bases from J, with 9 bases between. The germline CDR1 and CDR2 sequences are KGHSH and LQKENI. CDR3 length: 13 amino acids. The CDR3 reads CASSQGVDTEAFF. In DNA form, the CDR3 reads TGTGCCAGCTCACAAGGGGTAGACACTGAAGCTTTCTTT.

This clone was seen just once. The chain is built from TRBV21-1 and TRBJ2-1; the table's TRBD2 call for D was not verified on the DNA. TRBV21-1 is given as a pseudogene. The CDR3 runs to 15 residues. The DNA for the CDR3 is TGTGCCAGCAGCCCAAGACTAGCGACCTACAATGAGCAGTTCTTC. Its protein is CASSPRLATYNEQFF.

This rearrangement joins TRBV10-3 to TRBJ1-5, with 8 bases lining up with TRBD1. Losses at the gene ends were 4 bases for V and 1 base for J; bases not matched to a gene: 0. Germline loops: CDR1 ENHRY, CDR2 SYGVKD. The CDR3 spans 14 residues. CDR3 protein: CAISGQGSNQPQHF. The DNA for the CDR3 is TGTGCCATCAGTGGACAGGGGAGCAATCAGCCCCAGCATTTT.

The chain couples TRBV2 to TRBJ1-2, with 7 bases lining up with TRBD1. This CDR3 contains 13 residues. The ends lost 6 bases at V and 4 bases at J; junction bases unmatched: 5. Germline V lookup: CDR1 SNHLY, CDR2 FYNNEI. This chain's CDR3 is CASRGQSVYGYTF. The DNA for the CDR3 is TGTGCCAGCAGGGGACAGTCAGTCTATGGCTACACCTTC.

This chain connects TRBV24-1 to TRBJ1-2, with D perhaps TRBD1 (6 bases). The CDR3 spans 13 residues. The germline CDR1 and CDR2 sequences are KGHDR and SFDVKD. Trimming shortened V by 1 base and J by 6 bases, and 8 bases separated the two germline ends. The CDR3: CATSDFGGDGYTF. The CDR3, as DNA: TGTGCCACCAGTGATTTTGGGGGCGATGGCTACACCTTC.

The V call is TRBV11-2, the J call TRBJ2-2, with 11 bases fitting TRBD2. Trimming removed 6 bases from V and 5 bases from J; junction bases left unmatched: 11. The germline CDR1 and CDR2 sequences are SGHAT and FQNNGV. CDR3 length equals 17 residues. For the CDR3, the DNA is TGTGCCAGCAGAAGGGGTAGCGGGAGGGCGGGAACCGGGGAGCTGTTTTTT. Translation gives CASRRGSGRAGTGELFF.

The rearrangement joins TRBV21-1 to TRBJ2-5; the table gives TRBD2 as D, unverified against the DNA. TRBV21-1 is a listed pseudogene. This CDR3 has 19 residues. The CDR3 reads CASSGYPGLARFGRETQYF. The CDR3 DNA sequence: TGTGCCAGCAGCGGGTACCCGGGACTAGCGCGATTCGGACGGGAGACCCAGTACTTC.

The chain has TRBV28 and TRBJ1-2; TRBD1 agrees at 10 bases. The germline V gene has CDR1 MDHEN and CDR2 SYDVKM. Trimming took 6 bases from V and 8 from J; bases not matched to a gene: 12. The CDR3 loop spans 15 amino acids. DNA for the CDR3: TGTGCCAGCAGGGATCCGGGACAGGGGCCGAGAGGCTACACCTTC. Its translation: CASRDPGQGPRGYTF.

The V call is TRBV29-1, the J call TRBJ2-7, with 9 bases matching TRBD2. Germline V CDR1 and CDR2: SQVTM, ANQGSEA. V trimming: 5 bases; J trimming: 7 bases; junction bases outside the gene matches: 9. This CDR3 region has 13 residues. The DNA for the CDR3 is TGCAGCGTTCGTCGACTAGCGGCTAGGGAGCAGTACTTC. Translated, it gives CSVRRLAAREQYF.

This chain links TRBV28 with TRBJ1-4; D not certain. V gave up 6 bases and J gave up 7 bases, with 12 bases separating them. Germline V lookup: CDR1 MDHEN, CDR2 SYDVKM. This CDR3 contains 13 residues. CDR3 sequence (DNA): TGTGCCAGCAGCCCCGCGGAAACTGAAAAACTGTTTTTT. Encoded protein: CASSPAETEKLFF.

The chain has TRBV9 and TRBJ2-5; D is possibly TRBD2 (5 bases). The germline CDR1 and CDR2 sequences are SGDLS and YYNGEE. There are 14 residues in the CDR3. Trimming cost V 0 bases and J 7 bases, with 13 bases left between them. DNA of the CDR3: TGTGCCAGCAGCGTAGCTCCAGCGGACGGGACCCAGTACTTC. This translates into CASSVAPADGTQYF.

DNA for the CDR3: TGTGCCACCAGCAGAGAGGTTGGACAGCTAAACTATGGCTACACCTTC. Residues: CATSREVGQLNYGYTF. The V call is TRBV15, the J call TRBJ1-2, with a possible D match to TRBD1 (6 bases). This CDR3 is built from 16 residues. The germline CDR1 and CDR2 sequences are LNHNV and YYDKDF (reference sequence). The V gene lost 0 bases and the J gene lost 2 bases, with 13 bases spanning the gap.

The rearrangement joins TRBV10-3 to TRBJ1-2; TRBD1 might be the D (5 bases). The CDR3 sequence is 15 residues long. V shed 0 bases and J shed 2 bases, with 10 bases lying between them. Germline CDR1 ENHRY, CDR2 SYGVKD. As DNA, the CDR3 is TGTGCCATCAGTGAGTCCGACAGAGTAAACTATGGCTACACCTTC. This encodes CAISESDRVNYGYTF.

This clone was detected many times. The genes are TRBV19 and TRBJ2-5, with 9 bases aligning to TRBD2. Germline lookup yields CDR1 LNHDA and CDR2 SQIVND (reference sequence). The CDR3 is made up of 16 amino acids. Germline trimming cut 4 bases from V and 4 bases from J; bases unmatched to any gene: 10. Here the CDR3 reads CASSTLAGIRIETQYF. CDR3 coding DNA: TGTGCCAGTAGTACCCTAGCGGGAATAAGGATAGAGACCCAGTACTTC.

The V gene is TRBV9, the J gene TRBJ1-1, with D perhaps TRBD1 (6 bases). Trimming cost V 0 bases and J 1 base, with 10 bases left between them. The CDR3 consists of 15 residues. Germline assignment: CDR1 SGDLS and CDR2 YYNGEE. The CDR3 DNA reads TGTGCCAGCAGCGTAGATGGCAGGGGGAACACTGAAGCTTTCTTT. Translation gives CASSVDGRGNTEAFF.

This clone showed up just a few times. The CDR3 DNA reads TGTGCCAGTATAAAAGGGACAGGGGGCAATCAGCCCCAGCATTTT. Its translation: CASIKGTGGNQPQHF. V is TRBV19 and J is TRBJ1-5; 10 bases agree with TRBD1. Germline V lookup: CDR1 LNHDA, CDR2 SQIVND (reference sequence). The CDR3 length is 15 residues. The ends lost 7 bases at V and 2 bases at J; junction bases unmatched: 5.

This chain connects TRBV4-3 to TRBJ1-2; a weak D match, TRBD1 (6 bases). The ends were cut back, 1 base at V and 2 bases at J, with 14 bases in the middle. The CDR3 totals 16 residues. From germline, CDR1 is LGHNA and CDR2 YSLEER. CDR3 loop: CASSQVRGHENYGYTF. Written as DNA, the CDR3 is TGCGCCAGCAGCCAAGTCCGGGGACACGAAAACTATGGCTACACCTTC.

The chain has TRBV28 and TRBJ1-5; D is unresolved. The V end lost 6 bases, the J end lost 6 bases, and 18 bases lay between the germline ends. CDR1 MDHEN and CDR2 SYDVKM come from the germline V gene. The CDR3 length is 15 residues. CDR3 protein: CASRRGLVEAQPQHF. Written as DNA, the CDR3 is TGTGCCAGCAGGCGAGGCCTCGTGGAGGCTCAGCCCCAGCATTTT.

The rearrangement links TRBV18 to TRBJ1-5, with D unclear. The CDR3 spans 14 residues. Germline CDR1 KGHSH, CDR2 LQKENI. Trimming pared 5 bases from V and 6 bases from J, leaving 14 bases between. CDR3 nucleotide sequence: TGTGCCAGCTCAACAAACAGCGGGGTTCAGCCCCAGCATTTT. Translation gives CASSTNSGVQPQHF. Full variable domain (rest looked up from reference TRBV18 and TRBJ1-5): NAGVMQNPRHLVRRRGQEARLRCSPMKGHSHVYWYRQLPEEGLKFMVYLQKENIIDESGMPKERFSAEFPKEGPSILRIQQVVRGDSAAYFCASSTNSGVQPQHFGDGTRLSIL.

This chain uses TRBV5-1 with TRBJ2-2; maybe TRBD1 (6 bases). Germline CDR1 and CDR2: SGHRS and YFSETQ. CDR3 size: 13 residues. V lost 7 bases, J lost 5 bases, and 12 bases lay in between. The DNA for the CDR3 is TGCGCCAGCGAAGCAGGGACAACCGGGGAGCTGTTTTTT. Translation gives CASEAGTTGELFF.

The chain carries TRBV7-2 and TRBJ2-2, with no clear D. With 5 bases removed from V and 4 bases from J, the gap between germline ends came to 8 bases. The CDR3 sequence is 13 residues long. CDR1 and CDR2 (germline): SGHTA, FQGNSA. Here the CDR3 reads CASSLQSTGELFF. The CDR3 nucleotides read TGTGCCAGCAGCCTTCAGTCCACCGGGGAGCTGTTTTTT.

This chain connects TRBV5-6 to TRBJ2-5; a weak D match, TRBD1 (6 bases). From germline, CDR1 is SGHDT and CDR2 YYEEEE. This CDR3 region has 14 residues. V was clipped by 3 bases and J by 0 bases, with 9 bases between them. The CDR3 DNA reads TGTGCCAGCAGCTCCACAGGGTACCAAGAGACCCAGTACTTC. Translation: CASSSTGYQETQYF.

Written as DNA, the CDR3 is TGTGCCAGCAGTTTGGACGGGACAATAAACACCGGGGAGCTGTTTTTT. Translating it yields CASSLDGTINTGELFF. The V and J genes are TRBV28 and TRBJ2-2; maybe TRBD1 (6 bases). The CDR3 consists of 16 residues. The V gene's germline CDR1 is MDHEN and CDR2 SYDVKM. The V end was cut by 3 bases, the J end by 2 bases, with 13 bases between.

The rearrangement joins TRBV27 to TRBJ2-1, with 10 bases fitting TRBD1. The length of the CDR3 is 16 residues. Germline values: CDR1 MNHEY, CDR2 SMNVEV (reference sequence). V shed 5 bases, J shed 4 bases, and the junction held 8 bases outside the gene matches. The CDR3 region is CASSRPGQGPYNEQFF. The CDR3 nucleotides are TGTGCCAGCAGTCGGCCGGGACAGGGGCCTTACAATGAGCAGTTCTTC.

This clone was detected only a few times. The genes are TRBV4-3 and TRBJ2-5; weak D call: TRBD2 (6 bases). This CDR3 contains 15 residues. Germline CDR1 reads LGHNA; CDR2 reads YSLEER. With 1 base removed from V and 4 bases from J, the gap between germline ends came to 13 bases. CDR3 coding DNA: TGCGCCAGCAGCCAAGTCGACGGGGAGGCAGAGACCCAGTACTTC. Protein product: CASSQVDGEAETQYF.

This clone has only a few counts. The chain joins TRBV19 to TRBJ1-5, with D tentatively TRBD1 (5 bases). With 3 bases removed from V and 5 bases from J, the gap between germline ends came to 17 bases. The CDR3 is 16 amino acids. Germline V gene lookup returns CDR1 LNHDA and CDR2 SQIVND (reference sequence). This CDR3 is CASSIAAAWGDQPQHF. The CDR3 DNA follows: TGTGCCAGTAGTATTGCGGCGGCCTGGGGCGATCAGCCCCAGCATTTT.

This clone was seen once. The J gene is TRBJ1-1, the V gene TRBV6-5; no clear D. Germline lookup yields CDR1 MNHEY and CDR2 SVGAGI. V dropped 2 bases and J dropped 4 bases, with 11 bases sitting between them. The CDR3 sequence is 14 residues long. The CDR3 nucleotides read TGTGCCAGCAGTTACGGTCACGGGAGCACTGAAGCTTTCTTT. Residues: CASSYGHGSTEAFF.